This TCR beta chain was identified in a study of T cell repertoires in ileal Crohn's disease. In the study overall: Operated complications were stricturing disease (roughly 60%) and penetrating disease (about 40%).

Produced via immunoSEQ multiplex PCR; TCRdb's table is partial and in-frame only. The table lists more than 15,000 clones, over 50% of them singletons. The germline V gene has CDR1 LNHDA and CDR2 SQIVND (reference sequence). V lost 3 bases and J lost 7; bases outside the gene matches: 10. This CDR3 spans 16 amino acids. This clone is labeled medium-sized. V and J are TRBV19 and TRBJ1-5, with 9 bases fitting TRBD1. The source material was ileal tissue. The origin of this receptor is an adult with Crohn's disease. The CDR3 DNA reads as TGTGCCAGTAGTATGACACAGGGGGCCATCGGACAGCCCCAGCATTTT. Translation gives CASSMTQGAIGQPQHF.